The entry below describes one T cell receptor beta chain. V lost 2 bases and J lost 5, with 12 bases in between. The germline gives CDR1 WSHSY, CDR2 SAAADI. CDR3 length equals 14 residues. The method was immunoSEQ multiplex PCR; TCRdb's version includes in-frame clones alone and lacks a portion of them. The sample has roughly 46,000 clones; over 90% are singletons. This entry comes from a study of T cell changes during pregnancy in multiple sclerosis. Material: peripheral blood, obtained in the third trimester of pregnancy. This TCR was sampled from a female donor with multiple sclerosis, enrolled in a pregnancy study. V is TRBV10-2 and J is TRBJ1-1; possibly TRBD1 for D (5 bases). The CDR3 sequence: CASSEPRVGTEAFF. In DNA, the CDR3 is TGCGCCAGCAGTGAGCCCAGGGTTGGGACTGAAGCTTTCTTT.